Here is one T cell receptor beta chain with its context. Produced via immunoSEQ multiplex PCR; TCRdb's table is partial and in-frame only. The sample carries fewer than 200,000 clones, under 95% recorded once. This sample is part of a study of blood T cell repertoires in COVID-19. For the study at large: Acute-phase and convalescent COVID-19 samples originated in the United States, Italy and Spain.

Enrolment of Seattle patients took place during active infection, and they were followed longitudinally. From germline, CDR1 is MGHRA and CDR2 YSYEKL. Unmatched junction bases numbered 6, after V lost 4 bases and J lost 5 bases. The CDR3 is made up of 15 amino acids. The source of this sequence is a man aged 18 to 30 with COVID-19, enrolled during active disease. The chain combines TRBV4-1 with TRBJ2-1, with 9 bases aligning to TRBD1. Sequenced input: peripheral blood. CDR3 in amino acids: CASSPGQGTDNEQFF. The CDR3, as DNA: TGCGCCAGCAGCCCGGGACAGGGAACCGACAATGAGCAGTTCTTC.